Detailed here is one T cell receptor (beta chain). This clonotype was recorded many times. This receptor's antigen is unknown. Base qualities are not at hand, and no much larger clone is one base apart. TCR cDNA was synthesized by 5'RACE template switching, through which a universal primer site and unique molecular identifiers were introduced. Priming for cDNA synthesis came from both the TCR alpha and TCR beta constant segments. Library amplification involved two PCR steps, and the second step added sample barcodes and sequencing adapters. Sequencing of libraries was performed on Illumina HiSeq 2500 (2x100 bp) or NovaSeq (2x150 bp). The original methods were these. MIGEC handled demultiplexing of reads and collapsing into UMI consensus sequences, while MiXCR performed V(D)J alignment. Using edgeR on replicate PBMC samples, clonotypes were called vaccine-responding if FDR was below 0.01 and the log2 fold change was above 5 up to day 15. Each bulk clonotype was labeled CD4 or CD8 based on which sequenced repertoire, CD4 or CD8, contained the clonotype at higher abundance. The raw public data were reprocessed by TCRdb itself: fastp quality trimming at Q25, MiXCR clonotype calling, in-frame beta chains only. Every distinct CDR3 protein forms one entry, paired with its most common genes and DNA. What appears here as the V and J calls and clone size reflects TCRdb's work, not the paper's. Within this sample are over 200,000 distinct CDR3 sequences, with approximately 6.3% of them counted one time only. The top ten clonotypes cover about 1% of the sample.

The record originates from a study of T cells after yellow fever vaccination (dated by TCRdb to the late 2010s). Regarding the research as a whole: The SMART-Seq v4 Ultra Low Input RNA kit was used to prepare libraries from fractions with low cell numbers. To track T-cell clones before and after primary and booster YFV17D yellow fever vaccination, bulk TCR alpha and beta repertoires were sequenced longitudinally. Two healthy male donors, one aged 18 to 30 and one aged 30 to 40 years, made up the cohort. Blood was drawn at multiple timepoints before and after primary and secondary immunization, with bulk PBMC replicates and cell subsets isolated. What the research found in general, with its limitations: Only a couple of donors were included in the study, so the extent to which the findings can be generalized is limited. After the booster, most of the clones that had expanded following primary vaccination were detected again (almost 98% of CD4 and around 90% of CD8), which suggests that memory was broadly maintained. The secondary T-cell response was weaker than the primary response but faster, peaking on day 5 instead of day 15. Computational filtering was required because FACS-sorted repertoires could contain abundant contaminating clonotypes from the bulk population. A small share of clonotypes was detected in both CD4 and CD8 compartments, with the overlap likely arising from convergent recombination.

Reading the label with the study, this specimen's treatment or condition is: live attenuated yellow fever vaccine strain. PBMCs were isolated from peripheral blood using a standard Ficoll-Paque protocol. Dynabeads CD4 and CD8 positive selection kits were used to isolate CD4 and CD8 T-cell fractions. TriZol was used to extract RNA from bulk PBMCs, CD4 and CD8 fractions, and dextramer-positive and dextramer-negative fractions. The sample was CD4+ T cells sorted from PBMCs, taken on the day of the yellow fever booster vaccination. This TCR derives from a man aged 30-40 years who received the YFV17D yellow fever vaccine.

The DNA sequence is TGCAGTGCTAGCGGGCAGGCTAAATCCTACGAGCAGTACTTC. Translated, this is CSASGQAKSYEQYF. The chain employs TRBV20-1 and TRBJ2-7; the D gene lacks a confident call. From its cysteine to its phenylalanine, the CDR3 spans 14 amino acids. Only the CDR3 part of the read is kept: 42 bases, read in frame from the first base. Cut back by 3 bases and 1 base, the V and J ends lie 13 bases apart. Reading the germline V gene (reference sequence) gives CDR1 DFQATT and CDR2 SNEGSKA.